The T cell receptor (beta chain) described here comes from a study of cytomegalovirus exposure and HLA in healthy donors. A note on this clone: Its specificity is unknown.

Regarding the study as a whole: Per a prior analysis, the majority of TCR beta V segments were productive roughly 87% or roughly 30% of the time. An analysis was carried out at a later point. It showed that HLA-associated TCR beta chains were more clonally expanded than equally common non-associated chains. Reports state that TCR beta sequences accurately predicted most subjects' HLA-A and HLA-B alleles. Sequencing likely generated an artifact that appeared as a cluster of highly shared sequence variants.

The PCR made use of 60 Vbeta and 13 Jbeta primers. The data were produced by immunoSEQ multiplex PCR, yet TCRdb's version contains in-frame clones alone and is incomplete. The sample yields 35,000 to 55,000 clones, around 58% seen once. V lost 4 bases to trimming and J lost 3 bases, with 13 bases between them. Germline loops: CDR1 SGHNT, CDR2 YYREEE (reference sequence). The CDR3 is made up of 14 amino acids. This receptor was taken from a man aged 60 to 75 in good health and CMV-seropositive. The rearrangement uses TRBV5-4 and TRBJ2-5; D might be TRBD1 (6 bases). The sample consisted of PBMCs. The CDR3, as DNA: TGTGCCAGCAGCCACCGGGACACAAAAGAGACCCAGTACTTC. Protein product: CASSHRDTKETQYF.